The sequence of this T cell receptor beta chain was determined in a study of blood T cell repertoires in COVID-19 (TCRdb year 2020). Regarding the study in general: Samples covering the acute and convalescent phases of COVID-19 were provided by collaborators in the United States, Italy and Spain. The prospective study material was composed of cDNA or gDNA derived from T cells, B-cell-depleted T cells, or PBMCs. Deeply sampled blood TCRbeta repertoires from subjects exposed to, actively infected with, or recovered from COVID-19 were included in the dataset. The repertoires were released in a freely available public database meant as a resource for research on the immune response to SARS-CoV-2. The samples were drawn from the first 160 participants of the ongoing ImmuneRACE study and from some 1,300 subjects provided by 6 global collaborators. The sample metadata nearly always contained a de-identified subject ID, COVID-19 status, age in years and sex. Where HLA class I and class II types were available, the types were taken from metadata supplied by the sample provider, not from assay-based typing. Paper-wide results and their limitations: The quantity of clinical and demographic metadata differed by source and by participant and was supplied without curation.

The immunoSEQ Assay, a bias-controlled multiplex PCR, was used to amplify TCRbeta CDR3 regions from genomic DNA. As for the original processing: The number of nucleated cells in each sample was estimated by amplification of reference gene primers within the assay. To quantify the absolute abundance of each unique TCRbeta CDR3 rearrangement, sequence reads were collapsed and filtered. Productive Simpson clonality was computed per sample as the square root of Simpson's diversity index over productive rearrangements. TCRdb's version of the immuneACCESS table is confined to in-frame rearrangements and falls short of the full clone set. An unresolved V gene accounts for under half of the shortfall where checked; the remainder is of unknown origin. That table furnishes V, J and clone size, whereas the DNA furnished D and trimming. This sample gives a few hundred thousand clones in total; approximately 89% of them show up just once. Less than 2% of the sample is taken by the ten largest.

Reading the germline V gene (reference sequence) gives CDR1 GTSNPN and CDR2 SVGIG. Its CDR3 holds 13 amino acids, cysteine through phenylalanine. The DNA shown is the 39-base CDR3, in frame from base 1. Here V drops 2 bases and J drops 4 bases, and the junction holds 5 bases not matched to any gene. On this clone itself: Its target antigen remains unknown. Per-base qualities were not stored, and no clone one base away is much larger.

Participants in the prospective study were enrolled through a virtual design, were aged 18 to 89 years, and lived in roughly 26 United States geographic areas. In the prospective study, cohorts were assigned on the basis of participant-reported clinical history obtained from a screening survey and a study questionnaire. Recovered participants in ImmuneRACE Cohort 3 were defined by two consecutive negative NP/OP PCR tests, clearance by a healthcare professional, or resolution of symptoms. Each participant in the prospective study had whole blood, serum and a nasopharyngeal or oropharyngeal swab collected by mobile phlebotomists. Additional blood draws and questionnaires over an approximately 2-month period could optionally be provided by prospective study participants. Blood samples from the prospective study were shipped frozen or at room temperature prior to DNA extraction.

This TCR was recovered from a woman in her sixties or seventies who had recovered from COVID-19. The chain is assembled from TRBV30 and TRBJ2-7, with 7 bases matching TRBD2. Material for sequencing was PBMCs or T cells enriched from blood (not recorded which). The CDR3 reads CAWSWQGGYEQYF. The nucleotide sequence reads TGTGCCTGGAGTTGGCAGGGAGGGTACGAGCAGTACTTC.